Listed here are 2 T cell receptor beta chains from one sample, sequenced in a study of shared clonotypes between healthy human individuals (dated by TCRdb to the early 2020s). Library prep was done by the immunoSEQ multiplex PCR assay. In its TCRdb copy, this immuneACCESS table keeps in-frame sequences only and misses some clones. Where compared with another copy, unresolved V genes explain less than half of these, and the others have no known cause. This sample is represented by a few million clones; approximately 95% of them were singletons. Of the sample, under 0.45% falls within the top ten clones. Sequenced material: naive CD4+ T cells from PBMCs. This specimen's cell subset or site label, per the study, means: CD45RA+ positively selected. The receptors stem from a man younger than 35 in good health. Some clones in this sample may be carry-over from other donors' samples.

The CDR3 sequence is CASSLVVGRETQYF. For the CDR3, the DNA is TGTGCCAGCAGCTTAGTTGTGGGGCGGGAGACCCAGTACTTC. V gene TRBV7-2 combines with J gene TRBJ2-5, with D perhaps TRBD1 (5 bases). Germline lookup yields CDR1 SGHTA and CDR2 FQGNSA. The CDR3 extends over 14 amino acids. Trimming took off 1 base at V and 5 bases at J, with 11 bases between the two ends.

The V and J genes are TRBV6-5 and TRBJ2-5; TRBD2 matches 7 bases. CDR3 length equals 16 residues. After removal of 4 bases from V and 4 bases from J, the junction contained 12 bases not matched to a gene. CDR1 and CDR2 from the germline V gene are MNHEY and SVGAGI. The CDR3 bases are TGTGCCAGCAGTTCCGCCGGGGCGGGAGTTGGAGAGACCCAGTACTTC. Its protein is CASSSAGAGVGETQYF.